A few counts support the clone carrying this TCR beta chain. What it binds is not known. The sample belongs to a study of response to subunit inactivated influenza vaccine. Findings and caveats of the study: Few new T cells, the authors suggested, are recruited by each seasonal influenza vaccination.

Germline CDR1 reads SQVTM; CDR2 reads ANQGSEA. The V gene lost 4 bases and the J gene lost 3 bases, with 10 bases spanning the gap. The CDR3 consists of 12 residues. One entry per CDR3 protein, called by TCRdb with MiXCR from the RT-PCR reads. The table has approximately 700,000 distinct CDR3 sequences, around a sixth seen once. J is TRBJ2-7 and V is TRBV29-1; no clear D gene. The sequence derives from a man in his forties or fifties who received an inactivated influenza vaccine. Sequencing used PBMCs from blood, obtained 12 days after vaccination. CDR3 in amino acids: CSVVESNYEQYF. The CDR3 coding sequence is TGCAGCGTTGTGGAGTCAAACTACGAGCAGTACTTC.